The 10 T cell receptor beta chains listed next were all sequenced from one sample in a study of cytomegalovirus exposure and HLA in healthy donors. The primer mix had 60 Vbeta and 13 Jbeta primers. Using immunoSEQ multiplex PCR, the repertoire was profiled, and TCRdb retains in-frame clones only, with some absent. The sample comprises tens of thousands of clones, approximately 81% of which are singletons, and roughly 1.1% rests with the top ten. Input material: PBMCs. Receptor source: a girl aged 2-10 years in good health and CMV-seropositive.

The chain employs TRBV7-9 and TRBJ1-5, with TRBD1 as a possible D gene (6 bases). The V gene's germline CDR1 is SEHNR and CDR2 FQNEAQ (reference sequence). The length of the CDR3 is 15 residues. V lost 5 bases and J 0 bases, leaving 11 bases between the germline ends. The CDR3 DNA sequence: TGTGCCAGCAGCCCCCGGACAGTTAGCAATCAGCCCCAGCATTTT. This translates into CASSPRTVSNQPQHF. Full variable domain (missing parts from reference TRBV7-9 and TRBJ1-5): DTGVSQNPRHKITKRGQNVTFRCDPISEHNRLYWYRQTLGQGPEFLTYFQNEAQLEKSRLLSDRFSAERPKGSFSTLEIQRTEQGDSAMYLCASSPRTVSNQPQHFGDGTRLSIL.

This chain connects TRBV19 to TRBJ1-1; a weak D match, TRBD1 (5 bases). This CDR3 is built from 14 residues. Germline values: CDR1 LNHDA, CDR2 SQIVND (reference sequence). The V gene lost 7 bases and the J gene lost 4 bases, with 16 bases spanning the gap. As DNA, the CDR3 is TGTGCCAGTAACTCGGGGGACGGGGGCACTGAAGCTTTCTTT. Residues: CASNSGDGGTEAFF.

This rearrangement joins TRBV4-1 to TRBJ2-5, with TRBD2 matching 7 bases. Trimming cost V 1 base and J 2 bases; bases outside gene matches: 1. Per germline, CDR1 MGHRA and CDR2 YSYEKL. The CDR3 contains 14 residues. The CDR3 region is CASSQVGGQETQYF. Written as DNA, the CDR3 is TGCGCCAGCAGCCAAGTGGGGGGGCAAGAGACCCAGTACTTC.

V gene TRBV4-3 combines with J gene TRBJ2-2, with D unresolved. V was cut by 3 bases and J by 4 bases, with 3 bases left in between. Germline CDR1 is LGHNA and CDR2 is YSLEER. There are 12 residues in the CDR3. The CDR3 is CASSHITGELFF. CDR3 in DNA: TGCGCCAGCAGCCATATCACCGGGGAGCTGTTTTTT.

This clone was picked up one time. The chain recombines TRBV4-1 with TRBJ2-5; 14 bases agree with TRBD2. Trimming at V came to 5 bases and at J to 2 bases, leaving 4 bases not matched to a gene. CDR3 length equals 16 residues. CDR1 is MGHRA and CDR2 is YSYEKL in the germline V gene. The CDR3 protein is CASSFGTSGGQETQYF. The CDR3 nucleotides are TGCGCCAGCAGCTTTGGGACTAGCGGGGGACAAGAGACCCAGTACTTC.

The CDR3: CASSRRDRVLYEQYF. CDR3 DNA: TGTGCCAGCAGCCGCCGGGACAGGGTATTATACGAGCAGTACTTC. The chain couples TRBV7-9 to TRBJ2-7; 9 bases line up with TRBD1. Trimming took 5 bases from V and 4 from J; bases not matched to a gene: 9. The CDR3 runs 15 residues. Germline V gene data show CDR1 as SEHNR and CDR2 as FQNEAQ (reference sequence).

The chain joins TRBV5-1 to TRBJ2-1; 7 bases are a match to TRBD1. Looked up from germline, CDR1 is SGHRS and CDR2 is YFSETQ. The V gene end was trimmed by 3 bases and the J gene end by 4 bases; junction bases not matched to a gene: 13. The CDR3 totals 17 residues. CDR3 amino acids: CASSSEIDRAVYNEQFF. For the CDR3, the DNA is TGCGCCAGCAGCTCAGAAATCGACAGGGCGGTATACAATGAGCAGTTCTTC.

This chain connects TRBV7-2 to TRBJ2-5; D remains ambiguous. The V gene's germline CDR1 is SGHTA and CDR2 FQGNSA. V was cut by 6 bases and J by 3 bases, with 17 bases left in between. This CDR3 is built from 15 residues. The DNA for the CDR3 is TGTGCCAGCAGTCCCATGGCCGAAGTTAAAGAGACCCAGTACTTC. Residues: CASSPMAEVKETQYF.

With respect to this clone: Germline is not matched at one junction end, which may reflect a read error. The V gene is TRBV9, the J gene TRBJ2-1; TRBD2 aligns across 7 bases. This CDR3 contains 15 residues. Per the germline V gene, CDR1 is SGDLS and CDR2 is YYNGEE. The chain's CDR3 is CASSVAGVSYNEQFF. The CDR3, as DNA: TGTGCCAGCAGTGTAGCGGGTGTATCCTACAATGAGCAGTTCTTC.

This clone has just a few counts. The chain combines TRBV30 with TRBJ2-7; 7 bases agree with TRBD1. The CDR3 sequence is 13 residues long. V shed 3 bases, J shed 2 bases, and the junction held 4 bases outside the gene matches. The germline V gene encodes CDR1 GTSNPN and CDR2 SVGIG (reference sequence). This CDR3 reads CAWRRDRPYEQYF. The CDR3 bases are TGTGCCTGGAGAAGGGACAGACCCTACGAGCAGTACTTC. Based on the CDR3 plus reference TRBV30 and TRBJ2-7, the full variable domain is SQTIHQWPATLVQPVGSPLSLECTVEGTSNPNLYWYRQAAGRGLQLLFYSVGIGQISSEVPQNLSASRPQDRQFILSSKKLLLSDSGFYLCAWRRDRPYEQYFGPGTRLTVT.